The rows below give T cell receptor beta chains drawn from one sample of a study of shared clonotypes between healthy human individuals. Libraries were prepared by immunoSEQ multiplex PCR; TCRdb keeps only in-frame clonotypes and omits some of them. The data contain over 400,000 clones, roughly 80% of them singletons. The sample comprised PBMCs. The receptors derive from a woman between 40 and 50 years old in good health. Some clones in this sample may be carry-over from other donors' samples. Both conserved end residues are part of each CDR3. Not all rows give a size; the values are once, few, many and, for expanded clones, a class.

CDR3 protein: CAYEISGANVLTF
J gene: TRBJ2-6
V gene: TRBV30
clone size: NA

CDR3 protein: CASSSTGAGNEKLFF
J gene: TRBJ1-4
V gene: TRBV11-2
clone size: NA

CDR3 protein: CASSNYRNTEAFF
J gene: TRBJ1-1
V gene: TRBV27
clone size: NA

CDR3 protein: CASSLAGGEGYTF
J gene: TRBJ1-2
V gene: TRBV7-9
clone size: NA

CDR3 protein: CAWSAGTSGSEQYF
J gene: TRBJ2-7
V gene: TRBV30
clone size: NA

CDR3 protein: CASSFRQGALLWGNEQFF
J gene: TRBJ2-1
V gene: TRBV27
clone size: NA

CDR3 protein: CATSRGPRQAETQYF
J gene: TRBJ2-5
V gene: TRBV15
clone size: NA

CDR3 protein: CASSYQGAGEAFF
J gene: TRBJ1-1
V gene: TRBV7-3
clone size: NA

CDR3 protein: CASSLSIGGGQPQHF
J gene: TRBJ1-5
V gene: TRBV27
clone size: NA

CDR3 protein: CASTTGGLSAEAFF
J gene: TRBJ1-1
V gene: TRBV19
clone size: NA

CDR3 protein: CASSLARDRGFEQYF
J gene: TRBJ2-7
V gene: TRBV7-9
clone size: NA

CDR3 protein: CASSLQTGANTEAFF
J gene: TRBJ1-1
V gene: TRBV7-6
clone size: NA

CDR3 protein: CASSERQGSGNTIYF
J gene: TRBJ1-3
V gene: TRBV7-3
clone size: NA

CDR3 protein: CSVEKLAGSWFF
J gene: TRBJ2-1
V gene: TRBV29-1
clone size: NA

CDR3 protein: CASSLPDRGTGELFF
J gene: TRBJ2-2
V gene: TRBV11-2
clone size: NA

CDR3 protein: CASRAGTGNSYEQYF
J gene: NA
V gene: TRBV2
clone size: NA

CDR3 protein: CASSASGTAAYEQYF
J gene: TRBJ2-7
V gene: TRBV5-1
clone size: once

CDR3 protein: CASSLQGRGYEQYF
J gene: TRBJ2-7
V gene: TRBV27
clone size: NA

CDR3 protein: CASRPDRASEQYF
J gene: TRBJ2-7
V gene: TRBV5-1
clone size: NA

CDR3 protein: CASRTTGGKETQYF
J gene: TRBJ2-5
V gene: TRBV5-1
clone size: once

CDR3 protein: CASSAQTGVNEKLFF
J gene: TRBJ1-4
V gene: TRBV27
clone size: NA

CDR3 protein: CASYRGQNYGYTF
J gene: TRBJ1-2
V gene: TRBV6-6
clone size: NA

CDR3 protein: CASSLEPGLTRETQYF
J gene: TRBJ2-5
V gene: TRBV7-2
clone size: NA

CDR3 protein: CASSYTAGANVLTF
J gene: TRBJ2-6
V gene: TRBV6-5
clone size: NA

CDR3 protein: CASSTRGRGREGTQYF
J gene: TRBJ2-5
V gene: TRBV28
clone size: NA

CDR3 protein: CATSRDRAGVYYGYTF
J gene: TRBJ1-2
V gene: TRBV15
clone size: NA

CDR3 protein: CASSLEGNYEQYF
J gene: TRBJ2-7
V gene: TRBV7-8
clone size: NA

CDR3 protein: CASSLSGLFYEQYF
J gene: TRBJ2-7
V gene: TRBV27
clone size: few

CDR3 protein: CASSLVPTSVGFYEQYF
J gene: TRBJ2-7
V gene: TRBV11-2
clone size: NA

CDR3 protein: CASSDTYQPQHF
J gene: TRBJ1-5
V gene: TRBV28
clone size: NA

CDR3 protein: CASSPPLGGYEQYF
J gene: TRBJ2-7
V gene: TRBV5-1
clone size: NA

CDR3 protein: CASSSQGLTDTQYF
J gene: TRBJ2-3
V gene: TRBV11-1
clone size: NA

CDR3 protein: CAWRLEMNTEAFF
J gene: TRBJ1-1
V gene: TRBV30
clone size: few

CDR3 protein: CASSLMQGGNEQFF
J gene: TRBJ2-1
V gene: TRBV7-3
clone size: few

CDR3 protein: CASSRDRAVDTQYF
J gene: TRBJ2-3
V gene: TRBV7-2
clone size: NA

CDR3 protein: CASSISSGSSYEQYF
J gene: TRBJ2-7
V gene: TRBV9
clone size: NA

CDR3 protein: CASSFGGQGTDTQYF
J gene: TRBJ2-3
V gene: TRBV5-1
clone size: NA

CDR3 protein: CASRLRVSTNEKLFF
J gene: TRBJ1-4
V gene: TRBV28
clone size: NA

CDR3 protein: CASSLGGQGYNEQFF
J gene: TRBJ2-1
V gene: TRBV5-1
clone size: NA

CDR3 protein: CASSPRAASGMTDTQYF
J gene: TRBJ2-3
V gene: TRBV18
clone size: NA